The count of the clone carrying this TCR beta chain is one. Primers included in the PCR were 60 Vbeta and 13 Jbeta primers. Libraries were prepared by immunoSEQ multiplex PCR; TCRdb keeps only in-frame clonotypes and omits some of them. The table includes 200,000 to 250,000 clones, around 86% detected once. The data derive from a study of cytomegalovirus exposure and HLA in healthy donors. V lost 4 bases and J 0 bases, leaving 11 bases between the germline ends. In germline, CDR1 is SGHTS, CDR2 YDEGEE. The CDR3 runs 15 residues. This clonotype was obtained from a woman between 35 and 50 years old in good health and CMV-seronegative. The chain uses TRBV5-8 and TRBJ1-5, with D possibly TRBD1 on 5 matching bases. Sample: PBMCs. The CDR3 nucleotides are TGTGCCAGCAGCCCAGGGACTGGTAGCAATCAGCCCCAGCATTTT. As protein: CASSPGTGSNQPQHF.